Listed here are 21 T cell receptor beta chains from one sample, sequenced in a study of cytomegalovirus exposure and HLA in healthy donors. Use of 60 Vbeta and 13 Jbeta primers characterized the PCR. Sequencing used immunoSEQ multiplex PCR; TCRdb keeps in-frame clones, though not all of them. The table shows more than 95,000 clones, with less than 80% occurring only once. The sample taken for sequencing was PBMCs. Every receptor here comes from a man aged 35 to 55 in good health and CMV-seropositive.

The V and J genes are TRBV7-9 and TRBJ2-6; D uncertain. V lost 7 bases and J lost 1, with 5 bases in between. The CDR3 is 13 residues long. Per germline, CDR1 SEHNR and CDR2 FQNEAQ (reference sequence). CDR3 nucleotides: TGTGCCAGCACGGGTTCTGGGGCCAACGTCCTGACTTTC. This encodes CASTGSGANVLTF.

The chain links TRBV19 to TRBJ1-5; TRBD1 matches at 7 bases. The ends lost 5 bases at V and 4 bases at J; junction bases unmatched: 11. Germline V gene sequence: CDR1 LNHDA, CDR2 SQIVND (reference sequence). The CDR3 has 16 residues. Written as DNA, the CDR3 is TGTGCCAGTAGTGGTGGTAGGGGGCAAAGTAATCAGCCCCAGCATTTT. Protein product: CASSGGRGQSNQPQHF.

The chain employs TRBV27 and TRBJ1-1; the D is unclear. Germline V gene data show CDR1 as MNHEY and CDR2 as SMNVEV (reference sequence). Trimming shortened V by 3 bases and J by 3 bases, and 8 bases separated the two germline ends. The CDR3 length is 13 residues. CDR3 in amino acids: CASSLYTDTEAFF. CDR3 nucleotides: TGTGCCAGCAGTTTGTATACTGACACTGAAGCTTTCTTT.

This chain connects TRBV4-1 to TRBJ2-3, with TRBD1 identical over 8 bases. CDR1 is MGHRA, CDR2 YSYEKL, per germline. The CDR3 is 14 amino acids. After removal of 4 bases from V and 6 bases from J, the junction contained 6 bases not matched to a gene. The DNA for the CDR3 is TGCGCCAGCAGCCTCAGGACAGGGTTTGATACGCAGTATTTT. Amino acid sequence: CASSLRTGFDTQYF.

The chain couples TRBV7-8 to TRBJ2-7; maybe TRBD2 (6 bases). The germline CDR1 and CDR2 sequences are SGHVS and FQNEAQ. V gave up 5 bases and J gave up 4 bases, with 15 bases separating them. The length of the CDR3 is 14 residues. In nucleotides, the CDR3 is TGTGCCAGCAGCCCCGCGGGGAGTTCATACGAGCAGTACTTC. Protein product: CASSPAGSSYEQYF. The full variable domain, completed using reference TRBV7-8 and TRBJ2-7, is GAGVSQSPRYKVAKRGQDVALRCDPISGHVSLFWYQQALGQGPEFLTYFQNEAQLDKSGLPSDRFFAERPEGSVSTLKIQRTQQEDSAVYLCASSPAGSSYEQYFGPGTRLTVT.

The CDR3 protein is CASSPPGYNQPQHF. The CDR3 bases are TGTGCCAGCAGTCCCCCCGGTTACAATCAGCCCCAGCATTTT. The chain employs TRBV28 and TRBJ1-5; D is undetermined. This CDR3 region has 14 residues. From germline, CDR1 is MDHEN and CDR2 SYDVKM. V was clipped by 5 bases and J by 3 bases, with 11 bases between them.

CDR3 protein: CASSETVTDSGNTIYF. The DNA for the CDR3 is TGTGCCAGCAGTGAAACCGTGACAGACTCTGGAAACACCATATATTTT. This chain joins TRBV6-1 and TRBJ1-3, with D maybe TRBD1 (5 bases). The CDR3 is made up of 16 amino acids. CDR1 and CDR2 (germline): MNHNS, SASEGT. V lost 2 bases and J lost 0, with 11 bases in between.

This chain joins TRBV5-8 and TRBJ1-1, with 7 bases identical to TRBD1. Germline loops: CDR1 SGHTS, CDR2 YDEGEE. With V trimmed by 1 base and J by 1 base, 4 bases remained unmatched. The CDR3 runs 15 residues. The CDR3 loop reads CASSLKRTGNTEAFF. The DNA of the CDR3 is TGTGCCAGCAGCTTGAAGAGGACAGGGAACACTGAAGCTTTCTTT.

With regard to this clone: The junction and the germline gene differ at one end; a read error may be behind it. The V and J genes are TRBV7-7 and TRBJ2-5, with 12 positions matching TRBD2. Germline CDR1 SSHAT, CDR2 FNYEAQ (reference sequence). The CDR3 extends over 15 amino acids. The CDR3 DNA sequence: TGTGCTAGCAGCTTAGGCCTAGCGGGAGGGGAGACCCAGTACTTC. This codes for CASSLGLAGGETQYF.

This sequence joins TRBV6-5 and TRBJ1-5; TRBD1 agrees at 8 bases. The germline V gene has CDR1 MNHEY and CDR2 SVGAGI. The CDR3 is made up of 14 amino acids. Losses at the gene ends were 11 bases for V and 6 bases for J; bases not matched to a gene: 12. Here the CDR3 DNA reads TGTGCCGCCTCTCAGGGGGCGCAGGGTCAGCCCCAGCATTTT. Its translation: CAASQGAQGQPQHF.

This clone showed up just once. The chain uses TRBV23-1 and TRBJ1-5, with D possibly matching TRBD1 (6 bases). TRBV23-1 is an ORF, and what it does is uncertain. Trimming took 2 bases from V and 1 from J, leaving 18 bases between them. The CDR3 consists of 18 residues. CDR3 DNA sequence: TGCGCCAGCAGTCAACGGGGTCAGGGGATAAGGAGCAATCAGCCCCAGCATTTT. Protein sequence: CASSQRGQGIRSNQPQHF.

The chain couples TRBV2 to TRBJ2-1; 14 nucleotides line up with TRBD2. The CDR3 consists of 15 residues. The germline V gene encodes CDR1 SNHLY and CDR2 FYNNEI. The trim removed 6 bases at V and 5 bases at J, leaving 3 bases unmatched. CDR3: CASRPGLAGDNEQFF. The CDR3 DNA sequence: TGTGCCAGCAGACCGGGACTAGCGGGAGACAATGAGCAGTTCTTC.

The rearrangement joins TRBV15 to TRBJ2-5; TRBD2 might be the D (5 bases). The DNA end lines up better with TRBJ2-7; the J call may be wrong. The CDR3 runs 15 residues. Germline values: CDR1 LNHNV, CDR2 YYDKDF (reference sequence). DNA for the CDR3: TGTGCCACCAGCAGAGGCGGAAGCGGCTCCTACGAGCAGTACTTC. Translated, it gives CATSRGGSGSYEQYF.

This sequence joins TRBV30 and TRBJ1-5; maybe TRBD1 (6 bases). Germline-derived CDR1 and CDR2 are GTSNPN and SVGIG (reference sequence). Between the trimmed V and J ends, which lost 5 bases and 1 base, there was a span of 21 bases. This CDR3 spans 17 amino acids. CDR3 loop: CAWGAQGGSVSNQPQHF. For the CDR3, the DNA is TGTGCCTGGGGTGCACAGGGTGGGTCGGTCAGCAATCAGCCCCAGCATTTT. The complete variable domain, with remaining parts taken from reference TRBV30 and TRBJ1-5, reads SQTIHQWPATLVQPVGSPLSLECTVEGTSNPNLYWYRQAAGRGLQLLFYSVGIGQISSEVPQNLSASRPQDRQFILSSKKLLLSDSGFYLCAWGAQGGSVSNQPQHFGDGTRLSIL.

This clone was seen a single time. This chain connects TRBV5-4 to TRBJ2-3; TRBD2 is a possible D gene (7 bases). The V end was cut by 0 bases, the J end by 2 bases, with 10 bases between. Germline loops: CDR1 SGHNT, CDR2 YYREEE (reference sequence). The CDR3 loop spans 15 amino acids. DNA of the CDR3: TGTGCCAGCAGCTTGGCGGGGGGCTACACAGATACGCAGTATTTT. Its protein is CASSLAGGYTDTQYF. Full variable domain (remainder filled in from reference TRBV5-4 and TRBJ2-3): ETGVTQSPTHLIKTRGQQVTLRCSSQSGHNTVSWYQQALGQGPQFIFQYYREEENGRGNFPPRFSGLQFPNYSSELNVNALELDDSALYLCASSLAGGYTDTQYFGPGTRLTVL.

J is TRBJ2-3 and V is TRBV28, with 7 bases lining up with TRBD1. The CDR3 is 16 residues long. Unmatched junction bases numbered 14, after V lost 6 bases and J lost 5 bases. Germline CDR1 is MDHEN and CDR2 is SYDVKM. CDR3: CASSTAAKGAQDTQYF. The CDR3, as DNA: TGTGCCAGCAGCACGGCCGCGAAGGGGGCGCAAGATACGCAGTATTTT.

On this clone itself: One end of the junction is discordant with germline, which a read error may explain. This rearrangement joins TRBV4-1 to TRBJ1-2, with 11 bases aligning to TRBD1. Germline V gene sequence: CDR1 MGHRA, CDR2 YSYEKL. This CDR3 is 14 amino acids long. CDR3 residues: CASSSGTGGSGYTF. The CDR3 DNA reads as TGTGCCAGCAGCTCCGGGACAGGGGGTTCTGGCTACACCTTC.

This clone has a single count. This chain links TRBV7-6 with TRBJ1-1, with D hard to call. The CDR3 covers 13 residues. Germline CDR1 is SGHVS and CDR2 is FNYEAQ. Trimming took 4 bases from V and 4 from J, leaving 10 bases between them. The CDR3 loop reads CASSSRGGTEAFF. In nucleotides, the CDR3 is TGTGCCAGCAGCTCCCGTGGCGGCACTGAAGCTTTCTTT.

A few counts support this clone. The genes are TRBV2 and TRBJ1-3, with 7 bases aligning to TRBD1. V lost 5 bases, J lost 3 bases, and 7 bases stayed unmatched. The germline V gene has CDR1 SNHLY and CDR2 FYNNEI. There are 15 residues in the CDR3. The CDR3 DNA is TGTGCCAGCAGTACCCGACAGGGCAGTGGAAACACCATATATTTT. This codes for CASSTRQGSGNTIYF.

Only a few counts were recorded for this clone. The CDR3 spells CASSSPTGVAEAFF. The CDR3 bases are TGTGCCAGCAGTTCGCCCACAGGGGTGGCTGAAGCTTTCTTT. The V and J genes are TRBV6-5 and TRBJ1-1; 7 nucleotides align to TRBD1. V lost 4 bases to trimming and J lost 6 bases; unmatched junction nucleotides: 8. The V gene's germline CDR1 is MNHEY and CDR2 SVGAGI. The CDR3 is 14 amino acids.

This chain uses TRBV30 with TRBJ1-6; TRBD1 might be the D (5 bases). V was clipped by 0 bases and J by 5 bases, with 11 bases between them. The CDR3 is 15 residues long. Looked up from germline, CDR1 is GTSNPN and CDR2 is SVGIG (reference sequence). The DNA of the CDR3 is TGTGCCTGGAGTGTGGGGGACTACAATAATTCACCCCTCCACTTT. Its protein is CAWSVGDYNNSPLHF. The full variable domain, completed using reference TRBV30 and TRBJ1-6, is SQTIHQWPATLVQPVGSPLSLECTVEGTSNPNLYWYRQAAGRGLQLLFYSVGIGQISSEVPQNLSASRPQDRQFILSSKKLLLSDSGFYLCAWSVGDYNNSPLHFGNGTRLTVT.